The T cell receptor beta chain described here comes from a study of T cell clonotyping in hematopoietic cell transplantation. Overall study findings and caveats: At the given depth, recipient repertoires were over 95% de novo clonotypes. Higher Inverse Simpson Index values in graft donor and pretransplant recipient predicted broader posttransplant TCR diversity.

The CDR3 contains 15 residues. Germline loops: CDR1 MNHNY, CDR2 SVGAGI (reference sequence). V trimming: 7 bases; J trimming: 5 bases; junction bases outside the gene matches: 12. TCRdb's table, derived via immunoSEQ multiplex PCR, lists solely in-frame clones and lacks some. In the table there are approximately 9,300 clones, approximately 55% of which are singletons. This clone was recorded a few times. Its antigen is undetermined. The starting material was peripheral blood mononuclear cells, obtained 100 days after allogeneic stem cell transplant. The TCR sequence derives from a female patient aged 50-65 years who had an allogeneic stem cell transplant from an unrelated donor, so the T cells may come from the graft donor. Some clones in this sample may be carry-over from other donors' samples. The J gene is TRBJ1-2, the V gene TRBV6-6; 8 nucleotides agree with TRBD1. The DNA of the CDR3 is TGTGCCAGCACCCTAGAGGGCAGGGGGCAATATGGCTACACCTTC. This translates into CASTLEGRGQYGYTF.